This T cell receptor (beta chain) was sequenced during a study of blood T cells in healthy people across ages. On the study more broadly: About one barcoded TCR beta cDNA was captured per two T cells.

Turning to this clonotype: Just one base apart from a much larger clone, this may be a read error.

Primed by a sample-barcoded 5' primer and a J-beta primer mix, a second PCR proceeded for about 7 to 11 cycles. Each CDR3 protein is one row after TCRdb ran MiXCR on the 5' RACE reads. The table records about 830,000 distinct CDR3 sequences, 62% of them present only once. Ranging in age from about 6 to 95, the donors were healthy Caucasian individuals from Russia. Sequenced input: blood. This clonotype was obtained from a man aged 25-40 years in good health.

CDR3 coding DNA: TGTGCCAGCAGTGAGGGGGAGACCCAGTTCTTC. This sequence encodes CASSEGETQFF. This rearrangement joins TRBV2 to TRBJ2-1; D is possibly TRBD1 or TRBD2 (5 bases each). The CDR3 sequence is 11 residues long. The germline CDR1 and CDR2 sequences are SNHLY and FYNNEI. The V end lost 3 bases, the J end lost 13 bases, and 10 bases lay between the germline ends.